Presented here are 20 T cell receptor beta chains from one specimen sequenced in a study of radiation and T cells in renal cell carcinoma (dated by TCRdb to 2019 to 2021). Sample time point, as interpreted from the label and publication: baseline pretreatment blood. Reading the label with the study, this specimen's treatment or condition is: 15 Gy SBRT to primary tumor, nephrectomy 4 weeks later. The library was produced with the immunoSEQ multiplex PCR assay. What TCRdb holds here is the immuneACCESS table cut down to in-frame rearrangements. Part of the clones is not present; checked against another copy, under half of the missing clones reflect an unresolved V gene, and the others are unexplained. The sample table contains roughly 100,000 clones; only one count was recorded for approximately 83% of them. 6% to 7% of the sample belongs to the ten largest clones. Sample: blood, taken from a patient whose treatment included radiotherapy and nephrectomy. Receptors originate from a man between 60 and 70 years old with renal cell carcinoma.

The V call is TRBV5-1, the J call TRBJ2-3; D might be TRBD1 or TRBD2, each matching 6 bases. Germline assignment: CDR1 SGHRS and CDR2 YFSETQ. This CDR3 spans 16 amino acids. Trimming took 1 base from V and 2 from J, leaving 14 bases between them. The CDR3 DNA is TGCGCCAGCAGCTTGTCGGGGGCAGCCATCACAGATACGCAGTATTTT. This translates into CASSLSGAAITDTQYF.

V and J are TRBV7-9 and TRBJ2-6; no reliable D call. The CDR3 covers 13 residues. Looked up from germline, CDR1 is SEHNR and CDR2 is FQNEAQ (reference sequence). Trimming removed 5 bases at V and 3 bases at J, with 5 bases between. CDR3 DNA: TGTGCCAGCAGCCTCAATGGGGCCAACGTCCTGACTTTC. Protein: CASSLNGANVLTF.

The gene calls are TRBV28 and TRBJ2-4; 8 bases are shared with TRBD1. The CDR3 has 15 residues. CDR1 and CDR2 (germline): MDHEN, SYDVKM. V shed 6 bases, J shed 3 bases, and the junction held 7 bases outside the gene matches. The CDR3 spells CASRQGDQGKNIQYF. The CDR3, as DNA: TGTGCCAGCAGACAGGGGGATCAGGGCAAAAACATTCAGTACTTC.

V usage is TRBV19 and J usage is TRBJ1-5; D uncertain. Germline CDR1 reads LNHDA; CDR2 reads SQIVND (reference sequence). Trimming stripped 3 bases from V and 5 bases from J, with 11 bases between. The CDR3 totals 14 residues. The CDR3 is CASSILGVDQPQHF. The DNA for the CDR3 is TGTGCCAGTAGTATCCTGGGCGTGGATCAGCCCCAGCATTTT.

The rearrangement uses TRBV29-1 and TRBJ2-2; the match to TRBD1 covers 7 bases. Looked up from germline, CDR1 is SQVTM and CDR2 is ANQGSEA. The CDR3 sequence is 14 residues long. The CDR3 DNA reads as TGCACCGCCGCCCCGACAGGGAGCACCGGGGAGCTGTTTTTT. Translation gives CTAAPTGSTGELFF.

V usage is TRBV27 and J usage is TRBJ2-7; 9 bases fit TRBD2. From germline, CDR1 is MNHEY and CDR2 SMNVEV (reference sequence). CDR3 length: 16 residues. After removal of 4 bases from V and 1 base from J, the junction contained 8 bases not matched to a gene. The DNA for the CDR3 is TGTGCCAGCAGTTCCTTTGTTAGCGGGAGTTCCTACGAGCAGTACTTC. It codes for CASSSFVSGSSYEQYF.

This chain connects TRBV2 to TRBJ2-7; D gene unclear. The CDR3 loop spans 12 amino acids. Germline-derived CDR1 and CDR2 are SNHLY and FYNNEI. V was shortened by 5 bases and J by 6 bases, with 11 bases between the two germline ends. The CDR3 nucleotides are TGTGCCAGCAGTCAGACCGTGGCCGAGCAGTACTTC. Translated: CASSQTVAEQYF.

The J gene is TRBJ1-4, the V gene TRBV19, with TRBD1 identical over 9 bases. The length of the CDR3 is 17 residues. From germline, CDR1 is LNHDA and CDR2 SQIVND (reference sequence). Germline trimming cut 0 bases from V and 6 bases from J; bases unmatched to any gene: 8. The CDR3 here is CASSIDRPRTGDEKLFF. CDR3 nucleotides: TGTGCCAGTAGTATAGATCGCCCTCGGACAGGGGATGAAAAACTGTTTTTT. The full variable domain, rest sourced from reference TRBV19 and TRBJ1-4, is DGGITQSPKYLFRKEGQNVTLSCEQNLNHDAMYWYRQDPGQGLRLIYYSQIVNDFQKGDIAEGYSVSREKKESFPLTVTSAQKNPTAFYLCASSIDRPRTGDEKLFFGSGTQLSVL.

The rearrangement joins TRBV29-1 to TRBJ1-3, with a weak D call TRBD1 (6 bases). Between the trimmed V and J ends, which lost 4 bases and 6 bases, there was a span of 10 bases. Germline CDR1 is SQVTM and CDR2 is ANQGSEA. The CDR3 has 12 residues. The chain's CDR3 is CSVVPGENTIYF. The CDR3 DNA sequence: TGCAGCGTTGTTCCAGGGGAAAACACCATATATTTT.

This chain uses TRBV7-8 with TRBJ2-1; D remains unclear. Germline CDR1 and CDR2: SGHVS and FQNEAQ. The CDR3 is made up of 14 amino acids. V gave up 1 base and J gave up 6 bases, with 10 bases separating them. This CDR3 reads CASSLVGISNEQFF. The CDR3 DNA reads TGTGCCAGCAGCTTAGTGGGGATCAGCAATGAGCAGTTCTTC.

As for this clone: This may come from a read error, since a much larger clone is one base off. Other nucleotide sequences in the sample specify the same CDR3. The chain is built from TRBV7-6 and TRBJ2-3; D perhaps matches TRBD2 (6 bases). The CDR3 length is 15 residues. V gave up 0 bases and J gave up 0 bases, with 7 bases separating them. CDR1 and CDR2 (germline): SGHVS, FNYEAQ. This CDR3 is CASSLAGTSTDTQYF. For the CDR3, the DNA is TGTGCCAGCAGCTTAGCAGGGACTAGCACAGATACGCAGTATTTT.

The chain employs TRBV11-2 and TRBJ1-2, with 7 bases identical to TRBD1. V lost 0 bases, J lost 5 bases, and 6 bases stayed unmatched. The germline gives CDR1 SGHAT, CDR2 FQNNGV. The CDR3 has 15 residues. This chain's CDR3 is CASSLDRDSSYGYTF. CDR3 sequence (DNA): TGTGCCAGCAGCTTAGACCGGGACAGTTCGTATGGCTACACCTTC.

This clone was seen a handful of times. The CDR3: CASSLDHIVQETQYF. For the CDR3, the DNA is TGCGCCAGCAGCTTGGATCACATAGTTCAAGAGACCCAGTACTTC. The chain recombines TRBV5-1 with TRBJ2-5, with D unclear. This CDR3 is 15 amino acids long. Germline lookup yields CDR1 SGHRS and CDR2 YFSETQ. V lost 0 bases to trimming and J lost 2 bases, with 11 bases between them.

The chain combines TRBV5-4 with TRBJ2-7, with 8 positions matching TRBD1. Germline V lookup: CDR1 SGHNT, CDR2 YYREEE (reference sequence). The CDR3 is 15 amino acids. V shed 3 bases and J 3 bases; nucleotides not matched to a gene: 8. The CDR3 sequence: CASSYTTGTGYEQYF. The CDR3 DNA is TGTGCCAGCAGCTACACCACCGGGACAGGCTACGAGCAGTACTTC.

CDR3: CASRPGPGITGELFF. The CDR3 bases are TGTGCCAGCAGGCCGGGACCAGGGATAACCGGGGAGCTGTTTTTT. V and J are TRBV6-1 and TRBJ2-2; D is possibly TRBD1 or TRBD2 (5 bases each). Trimming stripped 6 bases from V and 5 bases from J, with 16 bases between. This CDR3 region has 15 residues. Germline CDR1 reads MNHNS; CDR2 reads SASEGT.

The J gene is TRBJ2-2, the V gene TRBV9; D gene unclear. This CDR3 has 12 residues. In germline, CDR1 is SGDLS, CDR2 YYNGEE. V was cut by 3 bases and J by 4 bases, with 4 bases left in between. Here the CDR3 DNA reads TGTGCCAGCAGCGGTATCACCGGGGAGCTGTTTTTT. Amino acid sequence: CASSGITGELFF.

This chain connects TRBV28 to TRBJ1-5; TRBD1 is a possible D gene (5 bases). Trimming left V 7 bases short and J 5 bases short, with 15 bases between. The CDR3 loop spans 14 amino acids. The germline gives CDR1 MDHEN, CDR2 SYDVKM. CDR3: CASKWGSVHQPQHF. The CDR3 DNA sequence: TGTGCCAGCAAGTGGGGGAGTGTACATCAGCCCCAGCATTTT.

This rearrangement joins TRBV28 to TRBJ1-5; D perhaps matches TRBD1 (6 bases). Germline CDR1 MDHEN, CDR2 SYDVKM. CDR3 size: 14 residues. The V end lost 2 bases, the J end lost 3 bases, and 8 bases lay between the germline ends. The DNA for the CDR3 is TGTGCCAGCAGTTTACGGACAGACAATCAGCCCCAGCATTTT. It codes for CASSLRTDNQPQHF. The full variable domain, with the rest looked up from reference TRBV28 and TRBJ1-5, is DVKVTQSSRYLVKRTGEKVFLECVQDMDHENMFWYRQDPGLGLRLIYFSYDVKMKEKGDIPEGYSVSREKKERFSLILESASTNQTSMYLCASSLRTDNQPQHFGDGTRLSIL.

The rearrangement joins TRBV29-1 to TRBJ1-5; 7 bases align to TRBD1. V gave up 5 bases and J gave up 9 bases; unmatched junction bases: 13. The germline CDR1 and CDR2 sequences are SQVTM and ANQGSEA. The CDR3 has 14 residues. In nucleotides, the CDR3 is TGCAGCGTTCTCCCCGACAGGGCAGACGGGCCCCAGCATTTT. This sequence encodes CSVLPDRADGPQHF.

CDR3 in DNA: TGCGCCAGCAGCCAATGGCCAATGACCTCAGATACGCAGTATTTT. It encodes CASSQWPMTSDTQYF. The V and J genes are TRBV4-1 and TRBJ2-3, with D uncertain. This CDR3 region has 15 residues. From germline, CDR1 is MGHRA and CDR2 YSYEKL. Trimming stripped 2 bases from V and 4 bases from J, with 13 bases between.